These 32 T cell receptor beta chains came from one sample sequenced in a study of T cell clonality in common variable immunodeficiency. Study-level points and caveats: Reportedly, TCR beta sequences from common variable immunodeficiency showed fewer deletions and N-nucleotide insertions.

The antigens for these receptors are not known. The data were produced by immunoSEQ multiplex PCR, yet TCRdb's version contains in-frame clones alone and is incomplete. The table lists 5,700 or so clones, no singletons, with 11% to 15% in the top ten. Sample: peripheral blood mononuclear cells. Source of these receptors: a human donor with common variable immunodeficiency.

By sample share, this clone is medium-sized. Read sequence stops 3 residues before the CDR3 end, and the germline J gene provides the missing end. Other DNA sequences in the same sample also yield this CDR3. The genes are TRBV7-9 and TRBJ1-4; TRBD1 matches at 9 bases. J was trimmed by 7 bases and V by 3 bases; bases with no gene match: 3. Germline assignment: CDR1 SEHNR and CDR2 FQNEAQ (reference sequence). The CDR3 totals 14 residues. The CDR3 reads CASSFGTGLEKLFF. The DNA read from the CDR3 is TGTGCCAGCAGCTTTGGGACAGGGCTTGAAAAA.

Concerning this clone: The read ends 3 residues early relative to the CDR3; the germline J gene fills the gap. The genes are TRBV11-2 and TRBJ2-3; D is ambiguous. CDR3 length equals 12 residues. V lost 1 base, J lost 6 bases, and 5 bases lay in between. CDR1 SGHAT and CDR2 FQNNGV come from the germline V gene. The covered CDR3 bases are TGTGCCAGCAGCTTAGCTCGGGATACG. Residues: CASSLARDT. The full CDR3 protein is CASSLARDTQYF.

This clone is medium-sized in the sample. At one end, the junction sequence differs from germline, possibly due to a read error. The read terminates 3 residues before the CDR3 end, so the remaining end is supplied by the germline J gene. This rearrangement joins TRBV4-2 to TRBJ1-4; 7 bases align to TRBD1. The CDR3 is made up of 17 amino acids. Per germline, CDR1 LGHNA and CDR2 YNFKEQ. CDR3 loop: CASSQDLLTGTNEKLFF. CDR3 bases read: TGCGCCAGCAGCCAAGATCTTCTGACAGGGACTAATGAAAAA.

Regarding this clone: The read finishes 3 residues shy of the CDR3 end, and the germline J gene is used to complete it. The chain joins TRBV7-2 to TRBJ2-7; 8 nucleotides align to TRBD2. CDR3 length equals 15 residues. Trimming cost V 5 bases and J 2 bases; bases outside gene matches: 8. Looked up from germline, CDR1 is SGHTA and CDR2 is FQGNSA. The CDR3 DNA, read in part, is TGTGCCAGCAGCCCCCGGTTAGCGGGAACCTACGAG. As protein: CASSPRLAGTYE. The full CDR3 sequence reads CASSPRLAGTYEQYF.

This clone has a count of ten or more. The read terminates 3 residues ahead of where the CDR3 ends, so the germline J gene completes it. The rearrangement uses TRBV19 and TRBJ2-7; D gene ambiguous. The CDR3 runs 13 residues. Germline loops: CDR1 LNHDA, CDR2 SQIVND (reference sequence). V lost 3 bases and J lost 2, with 8 bases in between. The DNA read from the CDR3 is TGTGCCAGTAGTATGGTGGTAGCCTACGAG. It encodes CASSMVVAYE. The CDR3, in full, reads CASSMVVAYEQYF.

With regard to this clone: Read coverage stops 3 residues before the CDR3 terminus; the germline J gene supplies the remainder. This sequence joins TRBV6-2 or TRBV6-3 and TRBJ2-5; possible D gene TRBD1, 6 bases. Germline V gives CDR1 MNHEY, CDR2 SVGEGT. This CDR3 is built from 14 residues. V was pared by 6 bases and J by 1 base, with 12 bases between. CDR3 protein: CASSLWGPQETQYF. CDR3 DNA, as far as it was read: TGTGCCAGCAGCCTTTGGGGGCCCCAAGAGACC.

In this sample, this clone turned up a few times. The read ends 3 residues early relative to the CDR3; the germline J gene fills the gap. This chain joins TRBV19 and TRBJ2-6; TRBD1 is a possible D gene (5 bases). The CDR3 is 19 amino acids. The V and J ends lost 1 base and 0 bases respectively, with 16 bases between them. In germline, CDR1 is LNHDA, CDR2 SQIVND (reference sequence). The sequenced part of the CDR3 DNA is TGTGCCAGTAGTATAGGATCGTTCAGGGCTCACTCTGGGGCCAACGTC. Its protein is CASSIGSFRAHSGANV. The whole CDR3 is CASSIGSFRAHSGANVLTF. Full variable domain (outside the CDR3, taken from reference TRBV19 and TRBJ2-6): DGGITQSPKYLFRKEGQNVTLSCEQNLNHDAMYWYRQDPGQGLRLIYYSQIVNDFQKGDIAEGYSVSREKKESFPLTVTSAQKNPTAFYLCASSIGSFRAHSGANVLTFGAGSRLTVL.

The sample holds a few counts of this clone. Read coverage stops 3 residues before the CDR3 terminus; the germline J gene supplies the remainder. This chain connects TRBV6-2 or TRBV6-3 to TRBJ2-5; D is undetermined. Trimming stripped 6 bases from V and 2 bases from J, with 10 bases between. Germline CDR1 MNHEY, CDR2 SVGEGT. This CDR3 is 13 amino acids long. The CDR3 DNA, read in part, is TGTGCCAGCAGCCGCGGTCCGCAAGAGACC. Translated: CASSRGPQET. The CDR3, in full, reads CASSRGPQETQYF.

By frequency in the sample, this clone is medium-sized. The read comes to an end 3 residues before the CDR3 does, leaving the germline J gene to fill in the end. The genes are TRBV11-2 and TRBJ2-1, with 8 bases identical to TRBD2. CDR1 is SGHAT and CDR2 is FQNNGV in the germline V gene. The CDR3 loop spans 15 amino acids. Trimming removed 1 base from V and 8 bases from J; junction bases left unmatched: 7. The CDR3: CASSLVASGFHEQFF. The DNA read from the CDR3 is TGTGCCAGCAGCTTAGTGGCTAGCGGGTTTCATGAG.

Turning to this clone: The read stops 3 residues short of the end of the CDR3; the missing end is completed from the germline J gene. J is TRBJ2-7 and V is TRBV18; 10 nucleotides match TRBD1. V lost 0 bases to trimming and J lost 0 bases; unmatched junction nucleotides: 5. The CDR3 covers 17 residues. Germline loops: CDR1 KGHSH, CDR2 LQKENI. CDR3: CASSPPAGTGDSYEQYF. CDR3 bases read: TGTGCCAGCTCACCACCGGCCGGGACAGGGGACTCCTACGAG.

This clone counts as medium-sized. The read ends 3 residues shy of where the CDR3 ends; the end is completed using the germline J gene. The V call is TRBV5-1, the J call TRBJ2-3, with 7 positions matching TRBD1. The trim removed 0 bases at V and 1 base at J, leaving 8 bases unmatched. CDR3 length: 17 residues. The germline gives CDR1 SGHRS, CDR2 YFSETQ. CDR3 DNA, as far as it was read: TGCGCCAGCAGCTTGGAGGGGGCGGACGGACGCACAGATACG. Amino acid sequence: CASSLEGADGRTDT. The whole CDR3 is CASSLEGADGRTDTQYF.

This clone turned up a few times. Coverage ceases 3 residues before the CDR3 finishes, and the germline J gene fills in the end. The J gene is TRBJ1-2, the V gene TRBV2; 11 bases align to TRBD1. The CDR3 covers 19 residues. CDR1 is SNHLY, CDR2 FYNNEI, per germline. V was pared by 6 bases and J by 4 bases, with 19 bases of the junction left unmatched. Partial CDR3 DNA: TGTGCCAGCAGCGGTGTTGGTAGGACAGGGGGCCTCTCTAGCTATGGC. Translated: CASSGVGRTGGLSSYG. The whole CDR3 sequence is CASSGVGRTGGLSSYGYTF.

To note about this clone: The sequenced fragment ends 3 residues before the CDR3 boundary, so the rest is inferred from the germline J gene. V is TRBV6-2 or TRBV6-3 and J is TRBJ2-3, with 10 positions matching TRBD1. Germline V gives CDR1 MNHEY, CDR2 SVGEGT. After removal of 6 bases from V and 1 base from J, the junction contained 1 base not matched to a gene. CDR3 length: 14 residues. The DNA read from the CDR3 is TGTGCCAGCAGCGGGACAGGGGGCACAGATACG. Encoded protein: CASSGTGGTDT. The entire CDR3 protein reads CASSGTGGTDTQYF.

Concerning this clone itself: The sequenced fragment ends 3 residues before the CDR3 boundary, so the rest is inferred from the germline J gene. The chain is built from TRBV19 and TRBJ2-3; D perhaps matches TRBD1 (6 bases). The V end lost 5 bases, the J end lost 5 bases, and 17 bases lay between the germline ends. The length of the CDR3 is 15 residues. The germline gives CDR1 LNHDA, CDR2 SQIVND (reference sequence). CDR3 amino acids: CASSAQGFMGDTQYF. The DNA read from the CDR3 is TGTGCCAGTAGTGCTCAGGGGTTCATGGGAGATACG.

Remarks on this clone: The read falls 3 residues short of the CDR3 end, and the missing part is taken from the germline J gene. This chain connects TRBV7-2 to TRBJ2-1; 10 bases are shared with TRBD2. The CDR3 sequence is 14 residues long. Germline loops: CDR1 SGHTA, CDR2 FQGNSA. V lost 5 bases, J lost 4 bases, and 2 bases stayed unmatched. The CDR3: CASSASGRYNEQFF. CDR3 DNA (partial): TGTGCCAGCAGCGCTAGCGGGAGATACAATGAG.

This clone was detected only a few times. CDR3 DNA, as far as it was read: TGTGCCAGCAGCCCACTAGGACAGGGGGCATCCGGGGAG. Translating it yields CASSPLGQGASGE. The complete CDR3 reads CASSPLGQGASGELFF. V gene TRBV7-8 combines with J gene TRBJ2-2; 11 bases are a match to TRBD1. The read terminates 3 residues ahead of where the CDR3 ends, so the germline J gene completes it. V trimming: 5 bases; J trimming: 6 bases; junction bases outside the gene matches: 8. Germline loops: CDR1 SGHVS, CDR2 FQNEAQ. This CDR3 comprises 16 residues.

This clone was seen many times. Read sequence stops 3 residues before the CDR3 end, and the germline J gene provides the missing end. The chain employs TRBV11-3 and TRBJ2-1; the D gene is possibly TRBD2 (6 bases). The CDR3 is 13 residues long. V was trimmed by 1 base and J by 9 bases, leaving 10 bases between them. From germline, CDR1 is SGHNT and CDR2 YENEEA. The CDR3 loop reads CASSLGAGTEQFF. CDR3 DNA (partial): TGTGCCAGCAGCTTAGGGGCGGGGACTGAG.

Details on this clone: The CDR3 end lies 3 residues beyond the end of the read and is filled in from the germline J gene. V usage is TRBV20-1 and J usage is TRBJ2-1; 15 bases are a match to TRBD2. J lost 8 bases, V lost 5 bases, and 10 bases had no gene match. Germline V gene lookup returns CDR1 DFQATT and CDR2 SNEGSKA (reference sequence). The length of the CDR3 is 16 residues. The CDR3 DNA, read in part, is TGCAGTGCTTCTACCGGGACTAGCGGGAGGAAGTATGAG. It specifies CSASTGTSGRKYE. The whole CDR3 reads CSASTGTSGRKYEQFF.

In the case of this clone: The missing CDR3 end, 3 residues past where the read stops, is filled in from the germline J gene. V gene TRBV2 combines with J gene TRBJ1-3; 9 bases align to TRBD1. Germline V gives CDR1 SNHLY, CDR2 FYNNEI. Trimming cost V 7 bases and J 4 bases; bases outside gene matches: 8. The CDR3 covers 15 residues. The CDR3 region is CASTLGQGKGNTIYF. The CDR3 DNA, read in part, is TGTGCCAGCACCCTGGGACAGGGAAAGGGAAACACC.

As regards this clone: The sequenced fragment ends 3 residues before the CDR3 boundary, so the rest is inferred from the germline J gene. This chain uses TRBV18 with TRBJ2-2; no definite D call. V lost 3 bases, J lost 2 bases, and 7 bases lay in between. The CDR3 length is 14 residues. Per germline, CDR1 KGHSH and CDR2 LQKENI. The CDR3 DNA, read in part, is TGTGCCAGCTCACCGGGCGTAAACACCGGGGAG. Translation: CASSPGVNTGE. The complete CDR3 sequence is CASSPGVNTGELFF. Based on the CDR3 plus reference TRBV18 and TRBJ2-2, the full variable domain is NAGVMQNPRHLVRRRGQEARLRCSPMKGHSHVYWYRQLPEEGLKFMVYLQKENIIDESGMPKERFSAEFPKEGPSILRIQQVVRGDSAAYFCASSPGVNTGELFFGEGSRLTVL.

In this sample, this clone turned up a few times. The sequenced part of the CDR3 DNA is TGTGCCAGCTCACCCACAAATCAGCCC. It translates to CASSPTNQP. Given in full, the CDR3 is CASSPTNQPQHF. This chain uses TRBV18 with TRBJ1-5; D is ambiguous. The sequence runs out 3 residues before the end of the CDR3; the remainder is reconstructed from the germline J gene. Germline assignment: CDR1 KGHSH and CDR2 LQKENI. V shed 3 bases and J shed 4 bases, with 4 bases lying between them. CDR3 size: 12 residues.

With regard to this clone: The observed sequence ends 3 residues before the CDR3 terminus, with the missing tail filled in from the germline J gene. The chain employs TRBV6-2 or TRBV6-3 and TRBJ1-2, with 9 bases identical to TRBD1. Germline V gene lookup returns CDR1 MNHEY and CDR2 SVGEGT. The CDR3 has 14 residues. The sequenced part of the CDR3 DNA is TGTGCCAGCAGACGGACAGGGGAGGCTATCGGC. It yields the protein CASRRTGEAIG. The CDR3, in full, reads CASRRTGEAIGYTF.

In this sample, this clone turned up a few times. The read halts 3 residues ahead of the CDR3 end, with the missing end drawn from the germline J gene. V gene TRBV5-1 combines with J gene TRBJ1-2; possible D gene TRBD1, 5 bases. The CDR3 is 13 amino acids. The V gene's germline CDR1 is SGHRS and CDR2 YFSETQ. This CDR3 reads CASSLSRAEGYTF. The sequenced CDR3 bases are TGCGCCAGCAGCTTGTCCAGGGCCGAGGGC. Combining the CDR3 with reference TRBV5-1 and TRBJ1-2 gives the whole variable domain KAGVTQTPRYLIKTRGQQVTLSCSPISGHRSVSWYQQTPGQGLQFLFEYFSETQRNKGNFPGRFSGRQFSNSRSEMNVSTLELGDSALYLCASSLSRAEGYTFGSGTRLTVV.

This clone was detected ten times or more. Sequencing ends 3 residues short of the CDR3 end; the germline J gene provides the rest. The chain employs TRBV29-1 and TRBJ2-6, with D tentatively TRBD1 (6 bases). Deletions cut 6 bases from V and 4 bases from J, with 13 bases between. CDR1 and CDR2 (germline): SQVTM, ANQGSEA. The CDR3 has 14 residues. The CDR3 spells CSVNTGSGANVLTF. The sequenced CDR3 bases are TGCAGCGTAAATACAGGGTCCGGGGCCAACGTC. Using reference TRBV29-1 and TRBJ2-6 for the parts outside the CDR3, the full variable domain is SAVISQKPSRDICQRGTSLTIQCQVDSQVTMMFWYRQQPGQSLTLIATANQGSEATYESGFVIDKFPISRPNLTFSTLTVSNMSPEDSSIYLCSVNTGSGANVLTFGAGSRLTVL.

This clone is labeled medium-sized. Coverage ceases 3 residues before the CDR3 finishes, and the germline J gene fills in the end. This chain connects TRBV12-3 or TRBV12-4 to TRBJ2-1, with 7 bases aligning to TRBD2. Trimming took 1 base from V and 3 from J; bases not matched to a gene: 3. The CDR3 has 15 amino acids. The CDR3 is CASSLGGGYYNEQFF. The CDR3 bases that were read are TGTGCCAGCAGTTTAGGCGGGGGATACTACAATGAG.

A word on this clone: The CDR3 end is not reached by the read, which stops 3 residues before it; the germline J gene fills it in. The rearrangement joins TRBV6-2 or TRBV6-3 to TRBJ1-5; D might be TRBD1 (6 bases). The V gene's germline CDR1 is MNHEY and CDR2 SVGEGT. V was clipped by 3 bases and J by 6 bases, with 9 bases between them. The CDR3 is 13 residues long. The CDR3 bases that were read are TGTGCCAGCAGTTATGGGGGCAGTCAGCCC. This codes for CASSYGGSQP. In full, the CDR3 is CASSYGGSQPQHF.

A note on this clone: Read coverage stops 3 residues before the CDR3 terminus; the germline J gene supplies the remainder. The chain employs TRBV25-1 and TRBJ2-1; 8 positions match TRBD1. The ends lost 5 bases at V and 7 bases at J; junction bases unmatched: 19. Germline V gene lookup returns CDR1 MGHDK and CDR2 SYGVNS. The CDR3 consists of 18 residues. The CDR3 is CASSPRPDRVYFGNEQFF. Incomplete CDR3 DNA: TGTGCCAGCAGTCCAAGACCGGACAGGGTCTATTTCGGGAATGAG.

On this clone itself: Read sequence stops 3 residues before the CDR3 end, and the germline J gene provides the missing end. The gene calls are TRBV6-2 or TRBV6-3 and TRBJ2-7; 7 bases line up with TRBD2. Germline-derived CDR1 and CDR2 are MNHEY and SVGEGT. The CDR3 is made up of 17 amino acids. Trimming cost V 0 bases and J 0 bases; bases outside gene matches: 8. Here the CDR3 reads CASSYSIGLAVSYEQYF. CDR3 DNA (partial): TGTGCCAGCAGTTACTCGATTGGGCTAGCGGTCTCCTACGAG.

As concerns this clone: The sequence runs out 3 residues before the end of the CDR3; the remainder is reconstructed from the germline J gene. V is TRBV19 and J is TRBJ1-4, with TRBD1 as a possible D gene (6 bases). Germline V gene sequence: CDR1 LNHDA, CDR2 SQIVND (reference sequence). V was trimmed by 7 bases and J by 0 bases, leaving 12 bases between them. The CDR3 has 15 residues. Incomplete CDR3 DNA: TGTGCCAGTACCGCACAGGGAGCAACTAATGAAAAA. This encodes CASTAQGATNEK. Given in full, the CDR3 is CASTAQGATNEKLFF.

In the case of this clone: The CDR3 is cut off 3 residues early in the read; its end comes from the germline J gene. The V gene is TRBV19, the J gene TRBJ2-7, with TRBD1 matching over 8 bases. Per the germline V gene, CDR1 is LNHDA and CDR2 is SQIVND (reference sequence). Germline trimming cut 3 bases from V and 0 bases from J; bases unmatched to any gene: 10. The CDR3 covers 17 residues. CDR3 DNA, as far as it was read: TGTGCCAGTAGTATCAGGAGGACAGGGATATTCTCCTACGAG. It codes for CASSIRRTGIFSYE. The CDR3 in its entirety is CASSIRRTGIFSYEQYF. Full variable domain (rest looked up from reference TRBV19 and TRBJ2-7): DGGITQSPKYLFRKEGQNVTLSCEQNLNHDAMYWYRQDPGQGLRLIYYSQIVNDFQKGDIAEGYSVSREKKESFPLTVTSAQKNPTAFYLCASSIRRTGIFSYEQYFGPGTRLTVT.

This clone has just a few counts. Read coverage stops 3 residues before the CDR3 terminus; the germline J gene supplies the remainder. The rearrangement uses TRBV7-2 and TRBJ2-3; D is possibly TRBD1 (6 bases). Germline CDR1 reads SGHTA; CDR2 reads FQGNSA. Trimming stripped 5 bases from V and 6 bases from J, with 12 bases between. The CDR3 is 13 amino acids. CDR3 sequence reads: CASSPEGVDTQYF. Incomplete CDR3 DNA: TGTGCCAGCAGCCCAGAGGGGGTGGATACG.

This clone was picked up a small number of times. Read sequence stops 3 residues before the CDR3 end, and the germline J gene provides the missing end. The chain couples TRBV29-1 to TRBJ2-1; tentatively, D is TRBD1 (5 bases). CDR1 is SQVTM, CDR2 ANQGSEA, per germline. With 8 bases removed from V and 1 base from J, the gap between germline ends came to 9 bases. The CDR3 covers 12 residues. CDR3 bases read: TGCAGCTCCAGGGTTTCCTACAATGAG. Translating gives CSSRVSYNE. The whole CDR3 reads CSSRVSYNEQFF.